Listed below are T cell receptor beta chains from one sample, sequenced in a study of tumor-infiltrating lymphocytes in primary liver carcinoma. Using its own MiXCR run on the multiplex PCR reads, TCRdb lists one record per CDR3 protein. The table shows about 33,000 distinct CDR3 sequences, with over 65% occurring only once. Sequencing used liver tumor tissue from sampling region 5. The receptors were sampled from a man aged 40-49 years with primary liver carcinoma and hepatitis B virus infection. CDR3s include the opening cysteine and the closing phenylalanine or tryptophan. The order of the fields is D gene, clone size, V gene, J gene, CDR3 length, CDR3 DNA, CDR3 protein. A D gene is named only where the DNA matches it firmly. Not all rows give a size; the values are once, few, many and, for expanded clones, a class.

D: TRBD1; size: NA; V: TRBV12-3/TRBV12-4; J: TRBJ1-4; length: 15; DNA: TGTGCCAGCAGTTTCGGTAACAGGGGGGACGAAAAACTGTTTTTT; CDR3: CASSFGNRGDEKLFF
D: TRBD2; size: NA; V: TRBV29-1; J: TRBJ2-2; length: 14; DNA: TGCAGCGTTACACTAGCGAATAACACCGGGGAGCTGTTTTTT; CDR3: CSVTLANNTGELFF
D: TRBD2; size: NA; V: TRBV6-2/TRBV6-3; J: TRBJ2-4; length: 19; DNA: TGTGCCAGCAGTTCACCGGGACTAGGCGTCTCACTAGCCATAAACGTTCAGTACTTC; CDR3: CASSSPGLGVSLAINVQYF
D: NA; size: NA; V: TRBV4-2; J: TRBJ1-5; length: 14; DNA: TGTGCCAGCAGCCAAGGACTTGATCGGCAGCCACAGCATTTT; CDR3: CASSQGLDRQPQHF
D: NA; size: few; V: TRBV28; J: TRBJ1-4; length: 14; DNA: TGTGCCAGCAGTTTCCGGGCAACTAATGAGAAACTGTTTTTT; CDR3: CASSFRATNEKLFF
D: NA; size: NA; V: TRBV11-1; J: TRBJ2-2; length: 14; DNA: TGTGCCAACAGCTTTACTGGGGCTACCGGGGAGCTGTTTTTT; CDR3: CANSFTGATGELFF
D: NA; size: few; V: TRBV11-1; J: TRBJ1-1; length: 12; DNA: TGTGCCAGCAGCCAGGTGAACACTGAAGCTTTCTTT; CDR3: CASSQVNTEAFF
D: NA; size: NA; V: TRBV11-2; J: TRBJ2-3; length: 12; DNA: TGTGGCAGCAGGGCCAGTACAGATACGCAGTATTTT; CDR3: CGSRASTDTQYF
D: NA; size: NA; V: TRBV7-9; J: TRBJ2-1; length: 17; DNA: TGTGCCAACACCTTACCATGTCAGGGGCCTAAAACAAATGAGCAGTTCTTC; CDR3: CANTLPCQGPKTNEQFF
D: TRBD1; size: NA; V: TRBV11-2; J: TRBJ2-3; length: 12; DNA: TGTGCCAGTAGCCTAGGGACAGATTCGCAGTATTTT; CDR3: CASSLGTDSQYF
D: NA; size: once; V: TRBV5-4; J: TRBJ1-5; length: 13; DNA: TGTGCCTGCAGCTTGCGAAGCAATCAGCCCCAGCATTTT; CDR3: CACSLRSNQPQHF
D: NA; size: NA; V: TRBV11-2; J: TRBJ2-1; length: 16; DNA: TGTGCCAGCCGCTTAGAACTCCAAGAGGGAATGAATGAGCAGTTCTTC; CDR3: CASRLELQEGMNEQFF
D: TRBD2; size: many; V: TRBV6-5; J: TRBJ2-1; length: 15; DNA: TGTGCCAGCAGTTACTCGACTAGCGGTCACAATGAGCAGTTCTTC; CDR3: CASSYSTSGHNEQFF
D: TRBD1; size: NA; V: TRBV10-3; J: TRBJ2-7; length: 14; DNA: TGTGTCATCAGTGATAATGGACAGGGGATTAAGCAGTACTTC; CDR3: CVISDNGQGIKQYF
D: TRBD1; size: NA; V: TRBV29-1; J: TRBJ2-5; length: 13; DNA: TGCAGCGGACTCACCAGGGGGATGGAGGCCCAGTACTTC; CDR3: CSGLTRGMEAQYF
D: NA; size: NA; V: TRBV5-1; J: TRBJ2-1; length: 14; DNA: TGCGCCAGCAGCGGTGGGCAGGGGAGCAATGAGCGGTTCTTC; CDR3: CASSGGQGSNERFF
D: TRBD2; size: NA; V: TRBV4-2; J: TRBJ2-1; length: 15; DNA: TGTGCCAGTAGATTACGGACTAGCGACCACAATGAGCAGTTCTTC; CDR3: CASRLRTSDHNEQFF
D: NA; size: NA; V: TRBV10-3; J: TRBJ2-7; length: 12; DNA: TGTACCTTCAGTAAAGCCGGGCAAAAGCAGTACTTC; CDR3: CTFSKAGQKQYF
D: NA; size: few; V: TRBV6-1; J: TRBJ2-2; length: 15; DNA: TGTACCAGCAGAGACGGGCTAGCTAGAACCGGGGAGCTGTTTTTT; CDR3: CTSRDGLARTGELFF
D: NA; size: NA; V: TRBV12-3/TRBV12-4; J: TRBJ1-2; length: 14; DNA: TGTGCCAGCAGTTTTCGTGGGAGTAACTATGGCTACACGTTC; CDR3: CASSFRGSNYGYTF
D: NA; size: NA; V: TRBV6-5; J: TRBJ1-1; length: 15; DNA: TGTGTCAGCAGTTACTCGAGGCAGGGAAACACTGAAGCTTTCTTT; CDR3: CVSSYSRQGNTEAFF
D: NA; size: NA; V: TRBV11-2; J: TRBJ2-7; length: 16; DNA: TGCGCCAGCAACTTCATACTGGGGGCCATACATAACGAGCAGTACTTC; CDR3: CASNFILGAIHNEQYF
D: NA; size: few; V: TRBV5-1; J: TRBJ2-2; length: 14; DNA: TGCACCAGTCAAAGGGGGGAGAACACCGGGGAGCTGTTTTTT; CDR3: CTSQRGENTGELFF
D: NA; size: NA; V: TRBV2; J: TRBJ2-3; length: 11; DNA: TGTGCCAGCAGTTTCGAAGATACGCAGTATTTT; CDR3: CASSFEDTQYF
D: TRBD1; size: once; V: TRBV11-2; J: TRBJ2-7; length: 14; DNA: TGTGCCAGCCAAGGGACAGGGAGAACCTACGAGCAGTACTTC; CDR3: CASQGTGRTYEQYF
D: TRBD1; size: NA; V: TRBV6-5; J: TRBJ2-7; length: 15; DNA: TGTGCCAGCAGTTGGGGACAGGGAATTGGGAACGAGCAGTACTTC; CDR3: CASSWGQGIGNEQYF
D: NA; size: many; V: TRBV28; J: TRBJ1-4; length: 14; DNA: TGTGCCAGCAGTTTCCAGGCAACTAATGAAAAACTGTTTTTT; CDR3: CASSFQATNEKLFF
D: TRBD2; size: NA; V: TRBV11-2; J: TRBJ2-1; length: 19; DNA: TGTGCCAGCAGCTTAGATGGGCGATTCAGCGGGACCCTTTCCAGTAAGCAGTTCTTC; CDR3: CASSLDGRFSGTLSSKQFF
D: TRBD1; size: NA; V: TRBV5-6; J: TRBJ2-7; length: 12; DNA: TGTGCCATCAGCTTGAGGGGGCACGAGCTGTACTTC; CDR3: CAISLRGHELYF
D: TRBD2; size: NA; V: TRBV6-2/TRBV6-3; J: TRBJ2-3; length: 18; DNA: TGTGCAAGCAGTTACGTGGGGACTAACGGGAGTGGCACAGATACGCAGTATTTT; CDR3: CASSYVGTNGSGTDTQYF
D: NA; size: NA; V: TRBV6-2/TRBV6-3; J: TRBJ2-7; length: 16; DNA: TGTGGCAGCAGTTACTCGATTCCTAGCCTGCCCTACAAGCAGTACTTC; CDR3: CGSSYSIPSLPYKQYF
D: NA; size: NA; V: TRBV12-3/TRBV12-4; J: TRBJ1-2; length: 12; DNA: TGTGCCTGCAGTTTGACAGGTGCTTGCTACACCTTC; CDR3: CACSLTGACYTF
D: NA; size: few; V: TRBV11-2; J: TRBJ2-3; length: 15; DNA: TGTGCCAGCAGCTTCTACGGGGGTAGCACAGATACGCAGTATTTT; CDR3: CASSFYGGSTDTQYF
D: NA; size: NA; V: TRBV12-3/TRBV12-4; J: TRBJ1-4; length: 15; DNA: TGTGCCAGCAGTCAACCGAACAGGGTAGCGGAAAAACTGCTTTTT; CDR3: CASSQPNRVAEKLLF
D: TRBD1; size: NA; V: TRBV4-1; J: TRBJ2-2; length: 16; DNA: TGCGCCAGCAACGATCGGGACAGGGGGTTAATCGGGAAGCTGTTTTTT; CDR3: CASNDRDRGLIGKLFF
D: NA; size: many; V: TRBV5-1; J: TRBJ2-7; length: 13; DNA: TGCGCCAGCAGCTCCGACAGCACCTACGAGCAGTACTTC; CDR3: CASSSDSTYEQYF
D: NA; size: NA; V: TRBV11-1; J: TRBJ2-2; length: 13; DNA: TGTGCCAGAAACTTAGTTCGTTTCGGGGAGCTGTTTTTT; CDR3: CARNLVRFGELFF
D: NA; size: few; V: TRBV28; J: TRBJ1-1; length: 13; DNA: TGTGCCAACAGGATACACTCGAACACTGAAGCTTTCTTT; CDR3: CANRIHSNTEAFF
D: NA; size: many; V: TRBV14; J: TRBJ2-7; length: 12; DNA: TGTGCCAGCAGCCAAATGGGGGTCGAGCAGTACTTC; CDR3: CASSQMGVEQYF
D: NA; size: NA; V: TRBV12-3/TRBV12-4; J: TRBJ2-3; length: 12; DNA: TGTGCCAGCAGTTTATCGGGCACTACGCAGTATTTT; CDR3: CASSLSGTTQYF
D: NA; size: few; V: TRBV29-1; J: TRBJ2-6; length: 15; DNA: TGCAACGTCCAGCGGACGACCTCTGGGGCCAACATCCTGACTTTC; CDR3: CNVQRTTSGANILTF